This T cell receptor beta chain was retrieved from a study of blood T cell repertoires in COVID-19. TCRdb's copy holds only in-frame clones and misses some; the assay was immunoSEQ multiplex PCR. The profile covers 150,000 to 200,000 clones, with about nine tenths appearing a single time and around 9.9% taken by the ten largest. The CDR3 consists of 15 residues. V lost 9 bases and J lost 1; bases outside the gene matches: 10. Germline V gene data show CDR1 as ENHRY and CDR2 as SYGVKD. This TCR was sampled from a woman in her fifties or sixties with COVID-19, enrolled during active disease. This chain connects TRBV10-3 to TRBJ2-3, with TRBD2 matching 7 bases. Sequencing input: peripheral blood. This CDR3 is CAMGGDPAGTDTQYF. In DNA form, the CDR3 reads TGTGCCATGGGGGGGGACCCGGCCGGCACAGATACGCAGTATTTT.